This TCR beta chain was observed in a study of T-cell reconstitution after alpha-beta-depleted transplantation in children. This clonotype was detected only a few times. Trimming cost V 4 bases and J 0 bases, with 10 bases left between them. This CDR3 contains 15 residues. TCRbeta library construction was performed incorporating unique molecular identifiers. TCRdb passed the PCR reads through MiXCR, listing each CDR3 protein once. The sample contains 610,000 or so distinct CDR3 sequences, about a quarter of which appear only once. Sequenced material: PBMCs, taken before TCRalphabeta/CD19-depleted stem cell transplant. The genes are TRBV12-3 or TRBV12-4 and TRBJ2-1; possible D gene TRBD1, 5 bases. This receptor was taken from a boy less than two years old with Wiskott-Aldrich syndrome, due to receive a stem cell transplant. In DNA form, the CDR3 reads TGTGCCAGCAGTTACCGCGACAGCTCCTACAATGAGCAGTTCTTC. Protein sequence: CASSYRDSSYNEQFF.